The source of this T cell receptor beta chain is a study of blood T cell repertoires in COVID-19. Study-level background: Acute-phase and convalescent COVID-19 samples originated in the United States, Italy and Spain.

Between the trimmed V and J ends, which lost 4 bases and 1 base, there was a span of 13 bases. The CDR3 has 15 residues. CDR1 is KGHSH, CDR2 LQKENI, per germline. The data were produced by immunoSEQ multiplex PCR, yet TCRdb's version contains in-frame clones alone and is incomplete. The sample consists of 150,000 to 200,000 clones, 88% of them appearing once. The sequenced sample consisted of PBMCs or T cells enriched from blood (not recorded which). This chain connects TRBV18 to TRBJ1-2; D perhaps matches TRBD1 (6 bases). The sequence came from a young woman who had recovered from COVID-19. The CDR3 region is CASSLPGQSNYGYTF. The CDR3 coding sequence is TGTGCCAGCTCACTTCCGGGACAAAGTAACTATGGCTACACCTTC.